One and the same sample provided the 29 T cell receptor beta chains below, sequenced in a study of T cells in tumors after PD-1 blockade (dated by TCRdb to the late 2010s). The library was prepared using the immunoSEQ multiplex PCR assay. TCRdb took this table from immuneACCESS and kept in-frame rearrangements with V and J called. Such tables lack part of the clones; where checked against another copy, unresolved V genes explain under half of the gap, and the rest is unexplained. For this sample the table gives tens of thousands of clones, of which 80% were detected only once. The ten largest clones add up to 13% of the sample. The time point label of this sample denotes: before anti-PD-1 therapy. Here the sequenced sample was PBMCs, taken before anti-PD-1 treatment. The receptor set was obtained from a human donor with basal cell carcinoma.

This sequence joins TRBV6-6 and TRBJ1-2, with no clear D. V lost 4 bases, J lost 7 bases, and 19 bases lay in between. The CDR3 has 15 amino acids. The V gene's germline CDR1 is MNHNY and CDR2 SVGAGI (reference sequence). CDR3 nucleotide sequence: TGTGCCAGCAGTTCCGCATCGGGGTCCACAACTGGCTACACCTTC. Protein product: CASSSASGSTTGYTF.

The rearrangement links TRBV7-9 to TRBJ2-2; D may be TRBD1 (5 bases). V was pared by 6 bases and J by 4 bases, with 15 bases between. The CDR3 sequence is 15 residues long. Germline CDR1 SEHNR, CDR2 FQNEAQ (reference sequence). CDR3 bases: TGTGCCAGCAGTCAGACGGAGACAGCCACCGGGGAGCTGTTTTTT. Translation: CASSQTETATGELFF.

The chain has TRBV5-1 and TRBJ2-1, with TRBD1 as a possible D gene (5 bases). The CDR3 totals 18 residues. V lost 0 bases and J 2 bases, leaving 18 bases between the germline ends. Per the germline V gene, CDR1 is SGHRS and CDR2 is YFSETQ. For the CDR3, the DNA is TGCGCCAGCAGCTTGGATAGGTTGACAGCGAGGCCCTACAATGAGCAGTTCTTC. Amino acids: CASSLDRLTARPYNEQFF.

In its sample, this clone was seen a few times. The chain links TRBV5-4 to TRBJ2-2; the D gene is possibly TRBD1 (6 bases). CDR1 is SGHNT and CDR2 is YYREEE in the germline V gene (reference sequence). This CDR3 spans 15 amino acids. Deletions cut 4 bases from V and 4 bases from J, with 14 bases between. The CDR3, as DNA: TGTGCCAGCAGCCCGGGACAACGCCTCACCGGGGAGCTGTTTTTT. It is translated as CASSPGQRLTGELFF.

This chain joins TRBV6-5 and TRBJ1-2, with 8 bases that match TRBD1. The CDR3 length is 15 residues. Germline-derived CDR1 and CDR2 are MNHEY and SVGAGI. Trimming cost V 6 bases and J 6 bases; bases outside gene matches: 12. This chain's CDR3 is CASRLLPGGRDGYTF. The DNA for the CDR3 is TGTGCCAGCAGGCTTCTTCCAGGGGGCAGAGATGGCTACACCTTC.

With regard to this clone: The conserved final phenylalanine or tryptophan is absent from the CDR3, which likely points to a read error. Because the CDR3's place on the DNA is in doubt, the DNA is left out and the CDR3 is given as listed by TCRdb. The chain recombines TRBV4-1 with TRBJ1-6; TRBD1 reflects the table's D call only, with no check against the DNA. Germline V gene data show CDR1 as MGHRA and CDR2 as YSYEKL. From its first to its last residue, the CDR3 has 16 amino acids. CDR3 protein: CASSQDPGDSKFTPPL.

This clone showed up just once. The V gene is TRBV14, the J gene TRBJ1-1; D call uncertain. V was trimmed by 4 bases and J by 4 bases, leaving 10 bases between them. The germline V gene encodes CDR1 SGHDN and CDR2 FVKESK. The CDR3 extends over 13 amino acids. The CDR3 bases are TGTGCCAGCAGCCTAACGGGGAGCACTGAAGCTTTCTTT. Translating gives CASSLTGSTEAFF.

The V and J genes are TRBV19 and TRBJ2-1; unclear D gene. CDR3 length: 11 amino acids. The germline V gene encodes CDR1 LNHDA and CDR2 SQIVND (reference sequence). V dropped 3 bases and J dropped 13 bases, with 10 bases sitting between them. Written as DNA, the CDR3 is TGTGCCAGTAGTATTGGGATACTTCAGTTCTTC. This sequence encodes CASSIGILQFF.

The chain joins TRBV2 to TRBJ2-4, with 7 bases that match TRBD2. Germline V CDR1 and CDR2: SNHLY, FYNNEI. Trimming cost V 5 bases and J 4 bases; bases outside gene matches: 8. The CDR3 consists of 15 residues. The CDR3 here is CASSPTGLGKNIQYF. DNA of the CDR3: TGTGCCAGCAGTCCAACCGGACTAGGGAAAAACATTCAGTACTTC.

The rearrangement uses TRBV5-1 and TRBJ2-7, with TRBD1 as a possible D gene (6 bases). Trimming stripped 0 bases from V and 6 bases from J, with 13 bases between. CDR1 is SGHRS, CDR2 YFSETQ, per germline. CDR3 length equals 14 residues. CDR3 in amino acids: CASSLGQGWAEQYF. The DNA of the CDR3 is TGCGCCAGCAGCTTGGGCCAGGGGTGGGCCGAGCAGTACTTC.

The chain recombines TRBV12-5 with TRBJ1-5; 7 bases fit TRBD1. J lost 4 bases, V lost 0 bases, and 3 bases had no gene match. Germline V CDR1 and CDR2: LGHNT, FRNRAP. This CDR3 contains 15 residues. The CDR3 loop reads CASGLVGTANQPQHF. The CDR3 DNA reads TGTGCTAGTGGTTTGGTAGGGACAGCTAATCAGCCCCAGCATTTT.

The V call is TRBV12-5, the J call TRBJ1-5; 10 bases match TRBD1. The CDR3 runs to 17 residues. The germline V gene has CDR1 LGHNT and CDR2 FRNRAP. Trimming removed 2 bases from V and 11 bases from J; junction bases left unmatched: 15. CDR3 sequence: CASGLTSGTGAPVAQHF. DNA of the CDR3: TGTGCTAGTGGTTTGACATCCGGGACAGGGGCCCCCGTGGCCCAGCATTTT.

This chain links TRBV18 with TRBJ2-2, with D hard to call. Trimming pared 4 bases from V and 4 bases from J, leaving 7 bases between. The CDR3 spans 13 residues. CDR1 and CDR2 (germline): KGHSH, LQKENI. CDR3: CASSLQLTGELFF. In nucleotides, the CDR3 is TGTGCCAGCTCACTACAGCTCACCGGGGAGCTGTTTTTT.

The V and J genes are TRBV9 and TRBJ2-7, with D possibly being TRBD1 (5 bases). The V gene's germline CDR1 is SGDLS and CDR2 YYNGEE. There are 14 residues in the CDR3. V gave up 2 bases and J gave up 4 bases, with 13 bases separating them. The CDR3 loop is CASSVAGSGYEQYF. CDR3 coding DNA: TGTGCCAGCAGCGTGGCAGGGTCAGGGTACGAGCAGTACTTC.

This rearrangement joins TRBV27 to TRBJ2-2, with 11 nucleotides matching TRBD2. CDR1 and CDR2 (germline): MNHEY, SMNVEV (reference sequence). The CDR3 spans 15 residues. V lost 4 bases and J lost 5; bases outside the gene matches: 3. The CDR3 sequence: CASSSLAGGTGELFF. CDR3 DNA sequence: TGTGCCAGCAGTTCGCTAGCGGGGGGAACCGGGGAGCTGTTTTTT.

This clone has just a few counts. V and J are TRBV21-1 and TRBJ1-5; the table's TRBD1 call for D was not verified on the DNA. TRBV21-1 corresponds to a pseudogene. There are 18 residues in the CDR3. CDR3 coding DNA: TGTGCCAGCAGCAAAGCCCCCGGGACAGTAATTAGCAATCAGCCCCAGCATTTT. This translates into CASSKAPGTVISNQPQHF.

The rearrangement links TRBV6-5 to TRBJ1-2; 8 nucleotides agree with TRBD1. The ends lost 2 bases at V and 2 bases at J; junction bases unmatched: 1. Looked up from germline, CDR1 is MNHEY and CDR2 is SVGAGI. CDR3 length: 14 amino acids. The CDR3 DNA reads TGTGCCAGCAGTTACCGGACAGGGAACTATGGCTACACCTTC. Encoded protein: CASSYRTGNYGYTF.

This clone was found once. The chain links TRBV6-6 to TRBJ1-1; D is unresolved. CDR3 length equals 13 residues. The V end was cut by 6 bases, the J end by 2 bases, with 10 bases between. The germline CDR1 and CDR2 sequences are MNHNY and SVGAGI (reference sequence). The CDR3 DNA reads as TGTGCCAGCAGAGCCACGGCTAACACTGAAGCTTTCTTT. Its translation: CASRATANTEAFF.

This clone was seen more than once but under ten times. Other nucleotide sequences from this sample produce the same CDR3. The V gene is TRBV15, the J gene TRBJ2-7; a possible D gene is TRBD2 (6 bases). Looked up from germline, CDR1 is LNHNV and CDR2 is YYDKDF (reference sequence). The V end lost 0 bases, the J end lost 5 bases, and 20 bases lay between the germline ends. The CDR3 length is 17 residues. The CDR3 sequence: CATSRERLMAGSNEQYF. For the CDR3, the DNA is TGTGCCACCAGCAGAGAGAGACTTATGGCGGGGAGCAACGAGCAGTACTTC.

This clone was seen more than once but under ten times. The chain combines TRBV25-1 with TRBJ2-1, with a weak D call TRBD1 (6 bases). Trimming removed 6 bases at V and 6 bases at J, with 12 bases between. The length of the CDR3 is 13 residues. Germline V lookup: CDR1 MGHDK, CDR2 SYGVNS. The CDR3 reads CASSVSTGNEQFF. The CDR3 coding sequence is TGTGCCAGCAGCGTATCGACAGGCAATGAGCAGTTCTTC.

This clone has only a few counts. V gene TRBV2 combines with J gene TRBJ1-2; 10 positions agree with TRBD1. V lost 7 bases, J lost 6 bases, and 8 bases stayed unmatched. The CDR3 consists of 14 residues. Germline loops: CDR1 SNHLY, CDR2 FYNNEI. CDR3: CASNTAGTGDGYTF. In DNA form, the CDR3 reads TGTGCCAGCAACACGGCCGGGACAGGGGATGGCTACACCTTC.

In its sample, this clone was seen a few times. The chain is built from TRBV7-2 and TRBJ1-1; TRBD1 aligns across 11 bases. Losses at the gene ends were 4 bases for V and 3 bases for J; bases not matched to a gene: 4. Germline loops: CDR1 SGHTA, CDR2 FQGNSA. This CDR3 region has 15 residues. CDR3 nucleotides: TGTGCCAGCAGCTCCGGGACAGGGGGGCACACTGAAGCTTTCTTT. Residues: CASSSGTGGHTEAFF.

The chain has TRBV5-4 and TRBJ2-1; TRBD2 might be the D (7 bases). Trimming stripped 4 bases from V and 3 bases from J, with 11 bases between. CDR3 length: 14 amino acids. Germline CDR1 SGHNT, CDR2 YYREEE (reference sequence). CDR3 loop: CASSPGGYYNEQFF. The DNA of the CDR3 is TGTGCCAGCAGCCCGGGGGGCTACTACAATGAGCAGTTCTTC.

The CDR3 spells CASSLGGHISPYSGNTIYF. In DNA form, the CDR3 reads TGTGCCAGCAGCTTAGGAGGACATATTTCCCCTTACTCTGGAAACACCATATATTTT. J is TRBJ1-3 and V is TRBV7-2, with D possibly TRBD1 on 5 matching bases. CDR1 is SGHTA, CDR2 FQGNSA, per germline. The CDR3 has 19 residues. Trimming removed 1 base from V and 0 bases from J, with 19 bases in between. Full variable domain (rest looked up from reference TRBV7-2 and TRBJ1-3): GAGVSQSPSNKVTEKGKDVELRCDPISGHTALYWYRQSLGQGLEFLIYFQGNSAPDKSGLPSDRFSAERTGGSVSTLTIQRTQQEDSAVYLCASSLGGHISPYSGNTIYFGEGSWLTVV.

The chain joins TRBV29-1 to TRBJ2-3, with 9 nucleotides matching TRBD2. CDR1 SQVTM and CDR2 ANQGSEA come from the germline V gene. The CDR3 contains 14 residues. Unmatched junction bases numbered 2, after V lost 3 bases and J lost 1 base. The CDR3 coding sequence is TGCAGCGTTGAGTTAGCGGGGGGCACAGATACGCAGTATTTT. Its translation is CSVELAGGTDTQYF.

The chain recombines TRBV2 with TRBJ2-4, with 9 bases identical to TRBD1. The CDR3 consists of 15 residues. Losses at the gene ends were 6 bases for V and 9 bases for J; bases not matched to a gene: 12. Germline V gene lookup returns CDR1 SNHLY and CDR2 FYNNEI. This CDR3 is CASRAQTGGFGIQYF. CDR3 sequence (DNA): TGTGCCAGCAGAGCTCAAACAGGGGGCTTCGGCATTCAGTACTTC.

The chain carries TRBV5-1 and TRBJ2-7; D is unresolved. V shed 0 bases and J shed 3 bases, with 4 bases lying between them. The germline V gene encodes CDR1 SGHRS and CDR2 YFSETQ. The CDR3 loop spans 12 amino acids. CDR3 protein: CASSLGHYEQYF. The CDR3 nucleotides read TGCGCCAGCAGCTTGGGACACTACGAGCAGTACTTC.

This chain joins TRBV6-1 and TRBJ2-7, with D maybe TRBD2 (6 bases). Germline V gene lookup returns CDR1 MNHNS and CDR2 SASEGT. CDR3 length equals 15 residues. Trimming shortened V by 2 bases and J by 1 base, and 12 bases separated the two germline ends. The CDR3 reads CASSESSGGSYEQYF. CDR3 coding DNA: TGTGCCAGCAGTGAAAGTAGCGGAGGGTCCTACGAGCAGTACTTC.

This chain links TRBV11-3 with TRBJ1-4, with 7 bases lining up with TRBD1. CDR1 and CDR2 (germline): SGHNT, YENEEA. The CDR3 totals 17 residues. V gave up 5 bases and J gave up 5 bases; unmatched junction bases: 14. CDR3 sequence reads: CASSAGTASQHNEKLFF. The CDR3 DNA reads TGTGCCAGCAGCGCTGGGACAGCATCCCAGCACAATGAAAAACTGTTTTTT.